Listed below are T cell receptor beta chains from one sample, sequenced in a study of cytomegalovirus exposure and HLA in healthy donors. Generated by immunoSEQ multiplex PCR, the TCRdb table keeps only in-frame clones and is missing some. The sample has about 280,000 clones, over 75% seen once. Sequences were obtained from PBMCs. These receptors were collected from a woman aged 18-29 years in good health and CMV-seronegative. Both conserved end residues are part of each CDR3. Clone size, where shown, is once, few, many, or a class for clones that have expanded.

abundance: NA; v_gene: TRBV19; CDR3aa: CASSISGNYGYTF
abundance: NA; v_gene: TRBV27; CDR3aa: CASRELSGSWTDTQYF
abundance: NA; v_gene: TRBV9; CDR3aa: CASSAGGLAGNTGELFF
abundance: NA; v_gene: TRBV2; CDR3aa: CASSRDTQYF
abundance: once; v_gene: TRBV28; CDR3aa: CASSPPRPGLAGGEETQYF
abundance: NA; v_gene: TRBV4-1; CDR3aa: CASSQDSGSDEKLFF
abundance: NA; v_gene: TRBV7-8; CDR3aa: CASSSTGGVSYEQYF
abundance: NA; v_gene: TRBV6-5; CDR3aa: CASSYGTSGSYEQYF
abundance: NA; v_gene: TRBV2; CDR3aa: CASRNLDYNEQFF
abundance: NA; v_gene: TRBV7-7; CDR3aa: CASSPQTARSWETQYF
abundance: NA; v_gene: TRBV10-3; CDR3aa: CAIRIGAGDTQYF
abundance: few; v_gene: TRBV11-2; CDR3aa: CASSRNGLNYGYTF
abundance: NA; v_gene: TRBV7-2; CDR3aa: CASSLDNRGGYTF
abundance: once; v_gene: TRBV6-5; CDR3aa: CASSFLTSGYPYEQYF
abundance: NA; v_gene: TRBV7-2; CDR3aa: CATGEGYEQYF
abundance: NA; v_gene: TRBV7-3; CDR3aa: CASSALGGGNSPLHF
abundance: NA; v_gene: TRBV7-3; CDR3aa: CASSVDSRHTQYF
abundance: NA; v_gene: TRBV25-1; CDR3aa: CASSPGLIGTDTQYF
abundance: NA; v_gene: TRBV7-8; CDR3aa: CASSLAENYGYTF
abundance: once; v_gene: TRBV7-8; CDR3aa: CASSLIPGDLTGELFF
abundance: NA; v_gene: TRBV7-6; CDR3aa: CASSTSTGAYEQYF
abundance: NA; v_gene: TRBV29-1; CDR3aa: CSVLRDLSYEQYF
abundance: NA; v_gene: TRBV2; CDR3aa: CASRLEIADRDDNEQFF
abundance: NA; v_gene: TRBV12-5; CDR3aa: CASGLGTSGQGYEQYF
abundance: NA; v_gene: TRBV28; CDR3aa: CASKKGGVNSNQPQHF
abundance: NA; v_gene: TRBV6-5; CDR3aa: CASSYSSGFIGYTF
abundance: NA; v_gene: TRBV28; CDR3aa: CASSRGGGRAGELFF